These 27 T cell receptor beta chains share one sample of origin, sequenced in a study of post-analysis software for immune sequencing data. Each TCR beta cDNA library carried unique molecular identifiers. TCRdb re-called the PCR reads with MiXCR, one entry per CDR3 protein. The data contain more than 500,000 distinct CDR3 sequences, 34% of them singletons. No antigen has been identified for these receptors. Regarding the study as a whole: The five TRBV segments detected at higher frequency in patients than in controls included TRBV5-6, TRBV5-1 and TRBV20-1.

The specimen was blood. All receptors come from a girl aged 2 to 17 with multiple sclerosis.

In its sample, this clonotype was seen once. This chain uses TRBV14 with TRBJ1-1; maybe TRBD1 (6 bases). Trimming left V 5 bases short and J 1 base short, with 14 bases between. Germline lookup yields CDR1 SGHDN and CDR2 FVKESK. CDR3 length: 15 amino acids. The CDR3: CASSWRPGANTEAFF. CDR3 nucleotides: TGTGCCAGCAGCTGGCGGCCGGGGGCGAACACTGAAGCTTTCTTT.

The chain combines TRBV9 with TRBJ2-3; TRBD2 aligns across 10 bases. V dropped 0 bases and J dropped 6; count of bases not matched to a gene: 7. Germline V gene data show CDR1 as SGDLS and CDR2 as YYNGEE. This CDR3 comprises 16 residues. CDR3 region: CASSVVPAGGTDTQYF. The CDR3 bases are TGTGCCAGCAGCGTAGTCCCAGCGGGGGGGACGGATACGCAGTATTTT.

The chain has TRBV20-1 and TRBJ1-4; unclear D gene. V gave up 6 bases and J gave up 1 base, with 15 bases separating them. This CDR3 is 15 amino acids long. Germline V CDR1 and CDR2: DFQATT, SNEGSKA (reference sequence). CDR3 in DNA: TGCAGTGCCGCCGTGGCAGGACGAACTAATGAAAAACTGTTTTTT. Translation: CSAAVAGRTNEKLFF.

The chain recombines TRBV7-2 with TRBJ2-7, with 11 positions matching TRBD2. This CDR3 comprises 17 residues. V shed 1 base and J 0 bases; nucleotides not matched to a gene: 5. Germline assignment: CDR1 SGHTA and CDR2 FQGNSA. CDR3 sequence reads: CASSLVTSGVSSYEQYF. The CDR3 nucleotides read TGTGCCAGCAGCTTAGTGACTAGCGGGGTTAGCTCCTACGAGCAGTACTTC.

In its sample, this clonotype was seen many times. This chain links TRBV3-1 with TRBJ2-1; a weak D match, TRBD1 (5 bases). The CDR3 is made up of 15 amino acids. From germline, CDR1 is LGHDT and CDR2 YNNKEL (reference sequence). Trimming removed 4 bases at V and 5 bases at J, with 15 bases between. The CDR3 DNA is TGTGCCAGCAGCCCCGGACACCTGGCGGACAATGAGCAGTTCTTC. Amino acids: CASSPGHLADNEQFF.

This clonotype occurred a few times. The chain couples TRBV5-8 to TRBJ1-5; 7 nucleotides align to TRBD1. Germline CDR1 SGHTS, CDR2 YDEGEE. V lost 4 bases and J lost 6; bases outside the gene matches: 7. This CDR3 contains 14 residues. The CDR3 DNA follows: TGTGCCAGCAGCGATCCGACAGGGACTCAGCCCCAGCATTTT. Translating gives CASSDPTGTQPQHF.

V gene TRBV7-2 combines with J gene TRBJ1-6, with D possibly matching TRBD1 (5 bases). The CDR3 covers 14 residues. Deletions cut 3 bases from V and 9 bases from J, with 12 bases between. Germline CDR1 SGHTA, CDR2 FQGNSA. CDR3 bases: TGTGCCAGCAGCTTGGACTCAGGGTTTTCACCCCTCCACTTT. It codes for CASSLDSGFSPLHF. Full variable domain (missing parts from reference TRBV7-2 and TRBJ1-6): GAGVSQSPSNKVTEKGKDVELRCDPISGHTALYWYRQSLGQGLEFLIYFQGNSAPDKSGLPSDRFSAERTGGSVSTLTIQRTQQEDSAVYLCASSLDSGFSPLHFGNGTRLTVT.

This chain connects TRBV5-6 to TRBJ2-7, with 7 nucleotides matching TRBD1. This CDR3 has 15 amino acids. Trimming cost V 4 bases and J 1 base; bases outside gene matches: 8. The germline V gene has CDR1 SGHDT and CDR2 YYEEEE. The CDR3, as DNA: TGTGCCAGCAGCCAAACAGGGGAAGGGTCCTACGAGCAGTACTTC. Protein sequence: CASSQTGEGSYEQYF.

The chain employs TRBV29-1 and TRBJ1-1, with D maybe TRBD1 (6 bases). The germline gives CDR1 SQVTM, CDR2 ANQGSEA. The CDR3 runs 16 residues. V was cut by 0 bases and J by 2 bases, with 16 bases left in between. The CDR3 reads CSVEDLGGALNTEAFF. DNA for the CDR3: TGCAGCGTTGAAGATCTCGGGGGGGCTCTAAACACTGAAGCTTTCTTT.

This chain uses TRBV11-2 with TRBJ1-5; weak D call: TRBD1 (6 bases). Per germline, CDR1 SGHAT and CDR2 FQNNGV. The CDR3 runs 14 residues. Between the trimmed V and J ends, which lost 6 bases and 3 bases, there was a span of 12 bases. The CDR3 DNA sequence: TGTGCCAGCAGTCCAGGGGAAACCAATCAGCCCCAGCATTTT. Its translation is CASSPGETNQPQHF.

In this sample, this clonotype turned up a few times. The CDR3 DNA follows: TGTGCCAGCAGCCCCCGCTGGGCGTCCTACAATGAGCAGTTCTTC. Its protein is CASSPRWASYNEQFF. The gene calls are TRBV7-2 and TRBJ2-1; no definite D call. V dropped 5 bases and J dropped 1 base, with 12 bases sitting between them. Germline CDR1 is SGHTA and CDR2 is FQGNSA. This CDR3 is built from 15 residues.

This clonotype was counted a few times. The V and J genes are TRBV29-1 and TRBJ2-5, with D perhaps matching TRBD1 or TRBD2 (6 bases each). The CDR3 totals 14 residues. The germline V gene has CDR1 SQVTM and CDR2 ANQGSEA. The V end was cut by 7 bases, the J end by 5 bases, with 20 bases between. DNA of the CDR3: TGCAGCGCAAGGGGGGACATTGACGGGGAGACCCAGTACTTC. Its translation is CSARGDIDGETQYF.

This clonotype was counted a few times. The chain recombines TRBV5-1 with TRBJ2-3; 12 bases fit TRBD1. The germline V gene encodes CDR1 SGHRS and CDR2 YFSETQ. The CDR3 has 16 residues. Trimming cost V 0 bases and J 6 bases; bases outside gene matches: 5. CDR3 residues: CASSLEGQGAPDTQYF. The CDR3 DNA follows: TGCGCCAGCAGCTTGGAGGGACAGGGGGCCCCGGATACGCAGTATTTT.

This chain links TRBV19 with TRBJ2-5; TRBD2 matches at 7 bases. Trimming removed 6 bases from V and 9 bases from J; junction bases left unmatched: 4. Germline values: CDR1 LNHDA, CDR2 SQIVND (reference sequence). The CDR3 has 11 amino acids. The CDR3: CASSYRGAQYF. The CDR3, as DNA: TGTGCCAGTAGCTACCGGGGGGCCCAGTACTTC. Full variable domain (outside the CDR3, taken from reference TRBV19 and TRBJ2-5): DGGITQSPKYLFRKEGQNVTLSCEQNLNHDAMYWYRQDPGQGLRLIYYSQIVNDFQKGDIAEGYSVSREKKESFPLTVTSAQKNPTAFYLCASSYRGAQYFGPGTRLLVL.

The table lists this clonotype with a few counts. This sequence joins TRBV29-1 and TRBJ2-3; 9 bases map to TRBD2. The J segment lost 5 bases and the V segment lost 6 bases, leaving 6 bases of the junction unmatched. Germline lookup yields CDR1 SQVTM and CDR2 ANQGSEA. The CDR3 totals 13 residues. CDR3 sequence: CSVRGGQVDTQYF. Written as DNA, the CDR3 is TGCAGCGTGCGGGGGGGCCAGGTAGATACGCAGTATTTT.

The CDR3 spells CASSVRHEQYF. As DNA, the CDR3 is TGCGCCAGCAGTGTACGGCACGAGCAGTACTTC. The V gene is TRBV10-2, the J gene TRBJ2-5; no clear D. The DNA matches TRBJ2-7 better at its end, which makes the J call doubtful. CDR3 length: 11 residues. CDR1 is WSHSY and CDR2 is SAAADI in the germline V gene.

The genes are TRBV3-1 and TRBJ2-2, with 10 bases aligning to TRBD2. The CDR3 has 20 amino acids. The V and J ends lost 5 bases and 3 bases, in that order; junction bases with no gene match: 18. The V gene's germline CDR1 is LGHDT and CDR2 YNNKEL (reference sequence). In nucleotides, the CDR3 is TGTGCCAGCAGCGGCAATGGGGCTAGCGGGGGCCTCTTTTACACCGGGGAGCTGTTTTTT. Translation gives CASSGNGASGGLFYTGELFF.

This clonotype was detected only a few times. The chain is built from TRBV7-8 and TRBJ2-7, with D possibly matching TRBD2 (6 bases). TRBJ2-5 explains the end of the DNA better; the J call may be wrong. The V gene's germline CDR1 is SGHVS and CDR2 FQNEAQ. This CDR3 spans 14 amino acids. The DNA of the CDR3 is TGTGCCAGCAGGAGGGGACTGCGAGACCGGACCCAGTACTTC. Protein sequence: CASRRGLRDRTQYF.

This clonotype was detected a few times. This chain links TRBV7-3 with TRBJ1-1; TRBD1 is a possible D gene (5 bases). Germline V gene sequence: CDR1 SGHTA, CDR2 FQGTGA. The CDR3 is made up of 13 amino acids. V lost 3 bases to trimming and J lost 4 bases, with 9 bases between them. The CDR3 sequence is CASSLGPTTEAFF. The DNA of the CDR3 is TGTGCCAGCAGCTTGGGACCAACCACTGAAGCTTTCTTT.

This chain joins TRBV18 and TRBJ1-5; D not resolved. The V and J ends lost 3 bases and 4 bases respectively, with 10 bases between them. Germline V gene lookup returns CDR1 KGHSH and CDR2 LQKENI. There are 14 residues in the CDR3. CDR3 loop: CASSPDGGNQPQHF. As DNA, the CDR3 is TGTGCCAGCTCACCGGACGGAGGTAATCAGCCCCAGCATTTT.

The V gene is TRBV3-1, the J gene TRBJ2-7, with D possibly being TRBD1 (6 bases). This CDR3 contains 14 residues. Germline CDR1 is LGHDT and CDR2 is YNNKEL (reference sequence). V lost 0 bases, J lost 3 bases, and 9 bases lay in between. The CDR3: CASSQDDRSYEQYF. The CDR3 nucleotides are TGTGCCAGCAGCCAAGATGACAGGAGCTACGAGCAGTACTTC.

This clonotype was seen only a few times. V and J are TRBV9 and TRBJ2-5; 12 bases match TRBD2. Germline V CDR1 and CDR2: SGDLS, YYNGEE. Losses at the gene ends were 0 bases for V and 5 bases for J; bases not matched to a gene: 11. This CDR3 has 18 amino acids. For the CDR3, the DNA is TGTGCCAGCAGCGTAGGGCGGCTAGCGGGGGGGCCGTGGGAGACCCAGTACTTC. Its translation: CASSVGRLAGGPWETQYF.

The chain has TRBV2 and TRBJ2-1, with D tentatively TRBD1 or TRBD2 (5 bases each). Trimming pared 3 bases from V and 0 bases from J, leaving 15 bases between. Germline lookup yields CDR1 SNHLY and CDR2 FYNNEI. The CDR3 totals 17 residues. The CDR3 DNA is TGTGCCAGCAGTGAGTCGATAGCAGGGAGCTCCTACAATGAGCAGTTCTTC. Amino acids: CASSESIAGSSYNEQFF.

This clonotype was seen a few times. The rearrangement links TRBV6-1 to TRBJ1-2; 7 nucleotides match TRBD1. Germline values: CDR1 MNHNS, CDR2 SASEGT. This CDR3 has 16 residues. The V segment lost 5 bases and the J segment 1 base; nucleotides outside the gene matches: 10. The CDR3 sequence: CASSIGTEAYNYGYTF. The CDR3 DNA reads as TGTGCCAGCAGTATCGGGACAGAGGCTTATAACTATGGCTACACCTTC.

This clonotype was detected a few times. V is TRBV5-6 and J is TRBJ2-1; D not resolved. In germline, CDR1 is SGHDT, CDR2 YYEEEE. V was clipped by 1 base and J by 3 bases, with 8 bases between them. This CDR3 comprises 14 residues. The chain's CDR3 is CASSLSQIYNEQFF. As DNA, the CDR3 is TGTGCCAGCAGCTTGTCGCAGATCTACAATGAGCAGTTCTTC.

In this sample, this clonotype turned up a few times. V gene TRBV6-1 combines with J gene TRBJ1-2; D remains unclear. Trimming removed 1 base at V and 8 bases at J, with 14 bases between. From germline, CDR1 is MNHNS and CDR2 SASEGT. The length of the CDR3 is 14 residues. CDR3 loop: CASSEVAPQWGYTF. Written as DNA, the CDR3 is TGTGCCAGCAGTGAAGTGGCCCCCCAGTGGGGCTACACCTTC.

V gene TRBV7-3 combines with J gene TRBJ2-1, with 7 bases lining up with TRBD2. The V gene end was trimmed by 2 bases and the J gene end by 4 bases; junction bases not matched to a gene: 8. Looked up from germline, CDR1 is SGHTA and CDR2 is FQGTGA. This CDR3 is built from 16 residues. The CDR3 bases are TGTGCCAGCAGCTTATTCTCCCGGGGGGATTACAATGAGCAGTTCTTC. Translated: CASSLFSRGDYNEQFF. The entire variable domain, with the rest obtained from reference TRBV7-3 and TRBJ2-1, is as follows: GAGVSQTPSNKVTEKGKYVELRCDPISGHTALYWYRQSLGQGPEFLIYFQGTGAADDSGLPNDRFFAVRPEGSVSTLKIQRTERGDSAVYLCASSLFSRGDYNEQFFGPGTRLTVL.